This T cell receptor (beta chain) was recorded in a study of T cells in Graves' hyperthyroidism and ophthalmopathy (dated by TCRdb to between 2018 and 2021). Study-level background: Peripheral blood was sampled at the time of initial diagnosis, prior to any treatment. A discovery cohort of about a hundred patients, 43 with Graves' ophthalmopathy and about 60 with stable Graves' hyperthyroidism, was used to find distinguishing TCR V-J signatures. Whether ophthalmopathy could be predicted prospectively was tested in an independent validation cohort made up of 18 hyperthyroidism patients plus 17 patients who later progressed to ophthalmopathy. The 75 to 100 discovery patients were randomly divided into training and test sets at a 7:3 ratio. In addition, the study compared T-cell repertoires in thyroid tissue and in blood from about 6 Graves' hyperthyroidism patients. Following sampling, methimazole starting at 30 mg daily was given to hyperthyroidism patients, and high-dose intravenous methylprednisolone was given to ophthalmopathy patients. The paper describes TCR Vbeta CDR3 sequencing of about 140 peripheral blood samples, made up of some 40 ophthalmopathy patients, some 80 hyperthyroidism patients and 17 progressor patients.

Overall results and qualifications from the work: In validation, the model predicted progression to ophthalmopathy with approximately 70% sensitivity and less than 75% specificity, a median of about 6.7 months before onset. Most expanded thyroid clonotypes (frequency above 0.001) were also detected in blood, suggesting blood repertoires may reflect thyroid immune responses. Sample size was not statistically predetermined, and blinding of investigators to group allocation was not performed. A 13 V-J signature model separated ophthalmopathy from stable hyperthyroidism, with around 91% sensitivity and 81.08% specificity in cross-validation and 80%/75% in testing.

From the cysteine up to the phenylalanine, the CDR3 has a length of 15 residues. The CDR3 DNA has 45 bases and is translated from base 1. V was cut back by 1 base and J by 4 bases, leaving a gap of 10 bases between them. Reading the germline V gene (reference sequence) gives CDR1 SEHNR and CDR2 FQNEAQ. Graves' hyperthyroidism was defined as stable when no progression to ophthalmopathy occurred over 18 months of follow-up. Hyperthyroidism patients were aged 18 to 65 years and newly diagnosed, with disease duration of less than 2 months. Patients with uncontrolled infections, other autoimmune diseases, pregnancy or lactation were excluded. Diagnoses relied on clinical symptoms, serum thyroxine and TRAb, thyroid ultrasound and orbital computed tomography. Ficoll-Paque density gradient centrifugation was used to isolate PBMCs from around 9.1 ml of fresh peripheral blood. Trizol reagent was used to extract total RNA, and RNA quality was then checked on an Agilent 2100 Bioanalyzer.

This clonotype showed up many times. This receptor's antigen is unknown. The sample holds no much larger clone one base away, and base qualities are not on file. The TCR beta CDR3 regions were amplified from the RNA transcripts. A first-round RT-PCR of the TCR CDR3 used the HTBI primer set with the Qiagen OneStep RT-PCR kit. Libraries were constructed in a second round of multiplex PCR, after which size selection and purification were performed. Paired-end sequencing of the libraries was performed with 100 bp reads on an Illumina HiSeq2000. In the original analysis: SOAPnuke was used to process the raw data, removing reads that contained adapters or uncalled bases, had a mean Phred below 15, or lacked an exact match to the constant primer or identifier. High-quality paired reads were merged using COPE v1.2.5, and each unique nucleotide sequence was defined as a clonotype. MiTCR v1.1 was used to align clonotypes to the IMGT TRBV, TRBD and TRBJ reference segments. The analysis included only V-J combinations with a frequency above 0.0001, which together covered approximately 99% of the repertoires. A TCS score was defined as the ratio of F50 (clonal expansion) to E x V (chaos), with BLOSUM62-based TCRdist applied between CDR3 peptides within each V-J. Welch's t-statistics and random forest reduced roughly 500 V-J features to about 12, which were used in a naive Bayes classifier (R e1071). Starting from the raw public reads, TCRdb applied fastp trimming at Q25, assembled clones with MiXCR and retained in-frame beta chains. Identical CDR3 protein sequences are pooled into one entry, listed with their most common genes and DNA. It is TCRdb's table, rather than the study itself, that gives the V and J calls and clone size. This sample gives 380,000 or so distinct CDR3 sequences in total; about 15% of them show up just once. The ten most abundant clones make up about 26% of the sample.

Sample: blood. In this chain, TRBV7-9 is recombined with TRBJ2-2; possibly the D gene is TRBD1, per 6 matching bases. This receptor was identified in a woman aged 30 to 39 with Graves' hyperthyroidism. CDR3 protein: CASSLEGTPTGELFF. The bases read TGTGCCAGCAGCTTAGAAGGGACACCCACCGGGGAGCTGTTTTTT.